What follows are 18 T cell receptor beta chains derived from one specimen sequenced in a study of Graves' ophthalmopathy and Graves' hyperthyroidism. Amplifying from RNA transcripts, the study obtained TCR beta CDR3 regions. HTBI primers served in a first-round RT-PCR, which a second-round multiplex PCR followed. TCRdb re-derived calls from the multiplex PCR reads in MiXCR, one entry per CDR3 protein. The sample has about 480,000 distinct CDR3 sequences, over 13% seen once. Sequencing was done on a sample of blood. The origin of the receptors is a woman aged 25-40 years with Graves' ophthalmopathy.

This clonotype was picked up many times. The chain employs TRBV11-3 and TRBJ1-1; D remains ambiguous. Trimming removed 0 bases at V and 11 bases at J, with 7 bases between. Germline assignment: CDR1 SGHNT and CDR2 YENEEA. This CDR3 spans 11 amino acids. CDR3: CASSLDRLAFF. In DNA form, the CDR3 reads TGTGCCAGCAGCTTAGATCGGTTGGCTTTCTTT.

This clonotype was detected ten times or more. The chain combines TRBV19 with TRBJ2-2, with 12 nucleotides matching TRBD1. Germline-derived CDR1 and CDR2 are LNHDA and SQIVND (reference sequence). V was clipped by 10 bases and J by 4 bases; unmatched bases: 10. This CDR3 region has 16 residues. CDR3 nucleotide sequence: TGTGCCACCGTCCCGGGGACAGGGGGCCTCACCGGGGAGCTGTTTTTT. It specifies CATVPGTGGLTGELFF.

The V and J genes are TRBV5-1 and TRBJ1-2; the D is unclear. CDR1 SGHRS and CDR2 YFSETQ come from the germline V gene. The CDR3 has 15 residues. V shed 0 bases and J shed 4 bases, with 13 bases lying between them. The DNA for the CDR3 is TGCGCCAGCAGCTTGGTTTCGGGCGAAATCTATGGCTACACCTTC. Protein: CASSLVSGEIYGYTF.

At least ten counts were recorded for this clonotype. The chain joins TRBV27 to TRBJ1-1, with TRBD1 as a possible D gene (6 bases). Trimming cost V 0 bases and J 10 bases, with 15 bases left between them. CDR3 length equals 14 residues. CDR1 is MNHEY, CDR2 SMNVEV, per germline (reference sequence). In nucleotides, the CDR3 is TGTGCCAGCAGTTTATCGGGCTACAGGGTCTTAGCTTTCTTT. It is translated as CASSLSGYRVLAFF.

This clonotype was counted ten times or more. The chain is built from TRBV6-5 and TRBJ2-2; D is undetermined. This CDR3 has 16 amino acids. Trimming took 4 bases from V and 5 from J, leaving 17 bases between them. Germline CDR1 MNHEY, CDR2 SVGAGI. CDR3 DNA sequence: TGTGCCAGCAGTTTGTCCCCGGGTTGGGCGACCGGGGAGCTGTTTTTT. This codes for CASSLSPGWATGELFF.

Many counts were recorded for this clonotype. V gene TRBV2 combines with J gene TRBJ2-7; tentative D call: TRBD1 (6 bases). Germline V CDR1 and CDR2: SNHLY, FYNNEI. The CDR3 loop spans 12 amino acids. V lost 8 bases, J lost 5 bases, and 13 bases lay in between. Here the CDR3 reads CASERGMHEQYF. The DNA of the CDR3 is TGTGCCAGCGAAAGGGGGATGCACGAGCAGTACTTC. Combining the CDR3 with reference TRBV2 and TRBJ2-7 gives the whole variable domain EPEVTQTPSHQVTQMGQEVILRCVPISNHLYFYWYRQILGQKVEFLVSFYNNEISEKSEIFDDQFSVERPDGSNFTLKIRSTKLEDSAMYFCASERGMHEQYFGPGTRLTVT.

This chain joins TRBV28 and TRBJ2-2, with D possibly called TRBD1 or TRBD2 (5 bases each). CDR1 and CDR2 from the germline V gene are MDHEN and SYDVKM. V was clipped by 6 bases and J by 4 bases, with 21 bases between them. The CDR3 runs 17 residues. CDR3 sequence: CASSRSGWGRGTGELFF. The DNA for the CDR3 is TGTGCCAGCAGCCGTTCGGGTTGGGGCCGGGGCACCGGGGAGCTGTTTTTT.

This clonotype was seen many times. The chain recombines TRBV28 with TRBJ1-5, with D uncertain. CDR3 length equals 15 residues. V lost 5 bases, J lost 2 bases, and 13 bases lay in between. Germline CDR1 MDHEN, CDR2 SYDVKM. The CDR3 DNA sequence: TGTGCCAGCAGTGATCGGGGTGAGGGCAATCAGCCCCAGCATTTT. It is translated as CASSDRGEGNQPQHF. The full variable domain, in which reference TRBV28 and TRBJ1-5 provide the parts outside the CDR3, is DVKVTQSSRYLVKRTGEKVFLECVQDMDHENMFWYRQDPGLGLRLIYFSYDVKMKEKGDIPEGYSVSREKKERFSLILESASTNQTSMYLCASSDRGEGNQPQHFGDGTRLSIL.

This clonotype was seen at least ten times. The chain carries TRBV28 and TRBJ2-5, with 12 positions matching TRBD2. The germline V gene has CDR1 MDHEN and CDR2 SYDVKM. V shed 2 bases and J 5 bases; nucleotides not matched to a gene: 9. This CDR3 contains 17 residues. CDR3 DNA sequence: TGTGCCAGCAGTTTAATGACTAGCGGGAGTCACTCGGAGACCCAGTACTTC. It translates to CASSLMTSGSHSETQYF.

This clonotype was recorded many times. The chain combines TRBV9 with TRBJ1-2; unclear D gene. CDR1 is SGDLS, CDR2 YYNGEE, per germline. This CDR3 is 13 amino acids long. Trimming removed 4 bases from V and 1 base from J, with 8 bases in between. The CDR3 DNA follows: TGTGCCAGCAGCATGGATAATAACTATGGCTACACCTTC. It encodes CASSMDNNYGYTF.

In this sample, this clonotype turned up many times. This chain links TRBV12-3 or TRBV12-4 with TRBJ1-2; D is unresolved. The CDR3 spans 12 residues. With 3 bases removed from V and 7 bases from J, the gap between germline ends came to 9 bases. As DNA, the CDR3 is TGTGCCAGCAGTTTTCAAGGCTCTGGCTACACCTTC. Its translation is CASSFQGSGYTF.

In this sample, this clonotype turned up many times. V is TRBV6-1 and J is TRBJ1-6, with D maybe TRBD1 (6 bases). The V end was cut by 4 bases, the J end by 8 bases, with 18 bases between. CDR3 length equals 16 residues. Germline V gene data show CDR1 as MNHNS and CDR2 as SASEGT. The CDR3 loop reads CASSGGWGQTDSPLHF. DNA for the CDR3: TGTGCCAGCAGTGGTGGCTGGGGGCAAACCGATTCACCCCTCCACTTT.

V usage is TRBV4-1 and J usage is TRBJ1-2, with TRBD1 matching 9 bases. CDR3 length equals 16 residues. V was clipped by 4 bases and J by 5 bases; unmatched bases: 11. The germline CDR1 and CDR2 sequences are MGHRA and YSYEKL. The CDR3 DNA reads TGCGCCAGCAGCCGAGTGGGACAGGGAGAAATTTATGGCTACACCTTC. Translation gives CASSRVGQGEIYGYTF.

Points on this clonotype: The germline gene is not matched at one end of the junction; a read error may be the cause. The rearrangement links TRBV6-1 to TRBJ2-7, with D possibly matching TRBD1 (6 bases). This CDR3 contains 14 residues. The germline V gene encodes CDR1 MNHNS and CDR2 SASEGT. As DNA, the CDR3 is TGTGTCAGCACCGGGACATCCCACGCCTACGAGCAGTACTTC. Translation: CVSTGTSHAYEQYF.

This clonotype has a count of ten or more. V and J are TRBV5-1 and TRBJ2-7; 7 bases are a match to TRBD1. This CDR3 contains 15 residues. Per germline, CDR1 SGHRS and CDR2 YFSETQ. With V trimmed by 4 bases and J by 0 bases, 7 bases remained unmatched. The CDR3 DNA sequence: TGCGCCAGCAGCGTGTCGACAGGGCACTCCTACGAGCAGTACTTC. Its translation: CASSVSTGHSYEQYF. Variable domain in full (rest from reference TRBV5-1 and TRBJ2-7): KAGVTQTPRYLIKTRGQQVTLSCSPISGHRSVSWYQQTPGQGLQFLFEYFSETQRNKGNFPGRFSGRQFSNSRSEMNVSTLELGDSALYLCASSVSTGHSYEQYFGPGTRLTVT.

This clonotype was seen a handful of times. The chain couples TRBV29-1 to TRBJ1-5, with D perhaps TRBD1 (6 bases). Trimming shortened V by 4 bases and J by 0 bases, and 7 bases separated the two germline ends. CDR3 length equals 13 residues. Germline-derived CDR1 and CDR2 are SQVTM and ANQGSEA. CDR3 coding DNA: TGCAGCGTTGGGGGGCATAGCAATCAGCCCCAGCATTTT. Protein: CSVGGHSNQPQHF.

This clonotype was seen ten or more times. This rearrangement joins TRBV12-3 or TRBV12-4 to TRBJ1-2; D remains unclear. The CDR3 runs to 14 residues. Trimming shortened V by 3 bases and J by 1 base, and 9 bases separated the two germline ends. CDR3 DNA sequence: TGTGCCAGCAGTTTGAGTTCGGATAACTATGGCTACACCTTC. Translated, it gives CASSLSSDNYGYTF.

This clonotype was picked up many times. The chain links TRBV20-1 to TRBJ2-7, with 9 bases aligning to TRBD1. The CDR3 length is 15 residues. The junction had 4 bases not matched to a gene; V was cut back by 0 bases and J by 1 base. Germline CDR1 reads DFQATT; CDR2 reads SNEGSKA (reference sequence). CDR3 in DNA: TGCAGTGCTAGAGATATGGGACAGGGATCCTACGAGCAGTACTTC. It is translated as CSARDMGQGSYEQYF.